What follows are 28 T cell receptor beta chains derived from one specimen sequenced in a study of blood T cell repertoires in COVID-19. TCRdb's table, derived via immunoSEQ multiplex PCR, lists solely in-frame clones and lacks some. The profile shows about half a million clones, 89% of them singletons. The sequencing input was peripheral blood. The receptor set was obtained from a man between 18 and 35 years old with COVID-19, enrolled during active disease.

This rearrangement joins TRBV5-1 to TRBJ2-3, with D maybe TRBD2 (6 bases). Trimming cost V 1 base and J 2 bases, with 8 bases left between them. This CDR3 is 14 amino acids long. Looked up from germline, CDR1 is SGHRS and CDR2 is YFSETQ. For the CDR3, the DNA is TGCGCCAGCAGCTTGAGGCGGGACACAGATACGCAGTATTTT. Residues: CASSLRRDTDTQYF.

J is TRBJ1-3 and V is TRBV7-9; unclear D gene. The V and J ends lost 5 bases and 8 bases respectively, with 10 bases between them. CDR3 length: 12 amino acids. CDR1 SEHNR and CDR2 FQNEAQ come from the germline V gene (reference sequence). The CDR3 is CASSHTSYTIYF. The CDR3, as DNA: TGTGCCAGCAGCCACACCAGTTACACCATATATTTT.

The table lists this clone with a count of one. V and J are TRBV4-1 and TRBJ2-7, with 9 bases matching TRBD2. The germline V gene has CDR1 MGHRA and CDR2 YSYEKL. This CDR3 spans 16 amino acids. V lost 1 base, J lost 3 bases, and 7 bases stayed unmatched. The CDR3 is CASSQVVAGGRYEQYF. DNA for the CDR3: TGCGCCAGCAGCCAAGTAGTTGCGGGGGGGCGCTACGAGCAGTACTTC.

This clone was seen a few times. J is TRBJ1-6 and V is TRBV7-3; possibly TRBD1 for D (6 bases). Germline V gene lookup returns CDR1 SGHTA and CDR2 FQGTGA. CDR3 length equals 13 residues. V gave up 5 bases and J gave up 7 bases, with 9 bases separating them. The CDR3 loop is CASSTGTNSPLHF. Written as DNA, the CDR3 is TGTGCCAGCAGCACCGGGACAAATTCACCCCTCCACTTT.

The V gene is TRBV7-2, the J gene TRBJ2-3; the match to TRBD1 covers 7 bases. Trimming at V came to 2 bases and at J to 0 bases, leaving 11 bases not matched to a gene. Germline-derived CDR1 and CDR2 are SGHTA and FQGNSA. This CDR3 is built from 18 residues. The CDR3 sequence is CASSLRTGSPTSTDTQYF. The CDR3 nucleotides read TGTGCCAGCAGCTTACGGACAGGCAGCCCTACTAGCACAGATACGCAGTATTTT.

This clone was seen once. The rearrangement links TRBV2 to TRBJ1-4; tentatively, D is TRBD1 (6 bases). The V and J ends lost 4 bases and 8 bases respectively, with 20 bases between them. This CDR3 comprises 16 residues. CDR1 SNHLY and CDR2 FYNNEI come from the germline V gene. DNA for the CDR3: TGTGCCAGCAGTGGACGGCAGGGGCTCCGGGGCGAAAAACTGTTTTTT. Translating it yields CASSGRQGLRGEKLFF. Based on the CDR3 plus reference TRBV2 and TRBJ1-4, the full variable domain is EPEVTQTPSHQVTQMGQEVILRCVPISNHLYFYWYRQILGQKVEFLVSFYNNEISEKSEIFDDQFSVERPDGSNFTLKIRSTKLEDSAMYFCASSGRQGLRGEKLFFGSGTQLSVL.

The CDR3 loop reads CASSQVMARRRGQFF. In nucleotides, the CDR3 is TGTGCCAGCAGCCAAGTGATGGCGCGGAGGAGGGGACAGTTCTTC. The genes are TRBV3-1 (or the pseudogene TRBV3-2) and TRBJ2-1, with D perhaps matching TRBD2 (6 bases). V was cut by 1 base and J by 13 bases, with 20 bases left in between. CDR3 length: 15 residues. Germline CDR1 and CDR2: LGHDT and YNNKEL (reference sequence).

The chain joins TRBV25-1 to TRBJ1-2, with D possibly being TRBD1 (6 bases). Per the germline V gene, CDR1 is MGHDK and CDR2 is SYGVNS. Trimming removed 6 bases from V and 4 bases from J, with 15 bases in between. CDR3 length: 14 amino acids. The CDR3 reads CASRGGGSSYGYTF. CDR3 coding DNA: TGTGCCAGCAGGGGCGGGGGCAGTAGCTATGGCTACACCTTC.

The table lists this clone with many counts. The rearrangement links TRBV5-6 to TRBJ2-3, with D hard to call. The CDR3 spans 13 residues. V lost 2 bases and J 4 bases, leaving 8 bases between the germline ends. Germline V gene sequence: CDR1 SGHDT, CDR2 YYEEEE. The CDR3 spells CASSFTNPDTQYF. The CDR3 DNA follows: TGTGCCAGCAGCTTTACAAATCCAGATACGCAGTATTTT.

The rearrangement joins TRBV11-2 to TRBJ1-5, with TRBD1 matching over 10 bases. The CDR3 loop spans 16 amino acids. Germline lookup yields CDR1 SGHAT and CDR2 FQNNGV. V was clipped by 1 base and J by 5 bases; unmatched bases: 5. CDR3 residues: CASSLGDRGIDQPQHF. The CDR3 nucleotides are TGTGCCAGCAGCTTAGGGGACAGGGGAATAGATCAGCCCCAGCATTTT.

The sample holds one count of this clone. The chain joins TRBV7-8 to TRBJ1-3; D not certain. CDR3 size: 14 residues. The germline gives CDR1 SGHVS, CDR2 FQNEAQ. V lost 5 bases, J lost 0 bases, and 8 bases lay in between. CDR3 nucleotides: TGTGCCAGCAGCCTCGGGAACTCTGGAAACACCATATATTTT. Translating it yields CASSLGNSGNTIYF.

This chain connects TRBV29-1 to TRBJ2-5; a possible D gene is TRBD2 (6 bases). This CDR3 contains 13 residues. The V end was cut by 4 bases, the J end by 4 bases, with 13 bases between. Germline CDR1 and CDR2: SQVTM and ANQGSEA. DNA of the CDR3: TGCAGCGTTGTAGCGCAGGAGGGAGAGACCCAGTACTTC. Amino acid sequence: CSVVAQEGETQYF. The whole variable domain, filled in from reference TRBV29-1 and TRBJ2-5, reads SAVISQKPSRDICQRGTSLTIQCQVDSQVTMMFWYRQQPGQSLTLIATANQGSEATYESGFVIDKFPISRPNLTFSTLTVSNMSPEDSSIYLCSVVAQEGETQYFGPGTRLLVL.

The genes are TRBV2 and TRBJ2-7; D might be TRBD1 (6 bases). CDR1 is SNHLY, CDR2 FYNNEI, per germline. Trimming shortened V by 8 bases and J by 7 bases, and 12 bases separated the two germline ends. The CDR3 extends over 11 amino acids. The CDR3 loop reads CASGWTVEQYF. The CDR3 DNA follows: TGTGCCAGCGGTTGGACAGTAGAGCAGTACTTC.

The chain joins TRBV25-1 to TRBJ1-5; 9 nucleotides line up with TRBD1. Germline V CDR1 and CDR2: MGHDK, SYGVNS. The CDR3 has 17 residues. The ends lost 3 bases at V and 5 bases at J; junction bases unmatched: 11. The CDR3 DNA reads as TGTGCCAGCAGTGATAAGCAGGGACAGGGTTTTGATCAGCCCCAGCATTTT. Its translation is CASSDKQGQGFDQPQHF. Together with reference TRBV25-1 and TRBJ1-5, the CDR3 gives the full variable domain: EADIYQTPRYLVIGTGKKITLECSQTMGHDKMYWYQQDPGMELHLIHYSYGVNSTEKGDLSSESTVSRIRTEHFPLTLESARPSHTSQYLCASSDKQGQGFDQPQHFGDGTRLSIL.

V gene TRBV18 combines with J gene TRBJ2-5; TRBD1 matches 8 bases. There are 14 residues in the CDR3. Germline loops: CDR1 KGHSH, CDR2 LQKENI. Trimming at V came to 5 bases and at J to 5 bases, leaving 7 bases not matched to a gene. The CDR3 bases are TGTGCCAGCTCAGCGCGGACAGGGCCGGAGACCCAGTACTTC. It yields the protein CASSARTGPETQYF.

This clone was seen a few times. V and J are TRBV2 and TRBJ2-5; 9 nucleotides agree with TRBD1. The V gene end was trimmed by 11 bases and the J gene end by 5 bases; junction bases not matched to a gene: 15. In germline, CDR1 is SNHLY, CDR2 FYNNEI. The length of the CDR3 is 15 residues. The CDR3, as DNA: TGTGCCGGCTCCCGGACAGGGGACGGTGAGGAGACCCAGTACTTC. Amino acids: CAGSRTGDGEETQYF.

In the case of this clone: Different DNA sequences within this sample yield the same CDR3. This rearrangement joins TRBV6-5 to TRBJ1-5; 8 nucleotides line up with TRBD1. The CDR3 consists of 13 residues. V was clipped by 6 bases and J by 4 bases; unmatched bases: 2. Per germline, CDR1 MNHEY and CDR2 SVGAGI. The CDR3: CASRTGGNQPQHF. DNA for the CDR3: TGTGCCAGCAGAACAGGGGGAAATCAGCCCCAGCATTTT.

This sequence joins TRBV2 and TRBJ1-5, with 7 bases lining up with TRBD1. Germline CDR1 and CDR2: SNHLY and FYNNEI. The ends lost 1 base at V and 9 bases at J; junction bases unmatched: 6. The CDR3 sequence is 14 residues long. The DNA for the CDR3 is TGTGCCAGCAGTGAAGGACAGGGAAGGGGGCCCCAGCATTTT. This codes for CASSEGQGRGPQHF. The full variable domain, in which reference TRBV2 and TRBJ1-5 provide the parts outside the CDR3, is EPEVTQTPSHQVTQMGQEVILRCVPISNHLYFYWYRQILGQKVEFLVSFYNNEISEKSEIFDDQFSVERPDGSNFTLKIRSTKLEDSAMYFCASSEGQGRGPQHFGDGTRLSIL.

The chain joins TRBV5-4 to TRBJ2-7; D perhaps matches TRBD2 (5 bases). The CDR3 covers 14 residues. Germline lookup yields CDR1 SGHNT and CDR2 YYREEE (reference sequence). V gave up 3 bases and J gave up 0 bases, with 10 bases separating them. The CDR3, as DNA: TGTGCCAGCAGCTACGGGGAGAGCTCCTACGAGCAGTACTTC. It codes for CASSYGESSYEQYF.

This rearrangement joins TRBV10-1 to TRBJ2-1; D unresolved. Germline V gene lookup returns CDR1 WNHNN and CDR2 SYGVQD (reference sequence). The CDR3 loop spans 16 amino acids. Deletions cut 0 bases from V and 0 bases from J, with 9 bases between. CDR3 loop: CASSESSTGSYNEQFF. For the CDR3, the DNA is TGCGCCAGCAGTGAGTCGTCTACTGGCTCCTACAATGAGCAGTTCTTC.

In nucleotides, the CDR3 is TGCGCCAGCAGCTCGACAGCCGTCTCTGGAAACACCATATATTTT. Amino acids: CASSSTAVSGNTIYF. The V and J genes are TRBV5-1 and TRBJ1-3; perhaps TRBD1 as D (5 bases). V shed 3 bases and J shed 0 bases, with 10 bases lying between them. This CDR3 has 15 amino acids. Germline CDR1 reads SGHRS; CDR2 reads YFSETQ.

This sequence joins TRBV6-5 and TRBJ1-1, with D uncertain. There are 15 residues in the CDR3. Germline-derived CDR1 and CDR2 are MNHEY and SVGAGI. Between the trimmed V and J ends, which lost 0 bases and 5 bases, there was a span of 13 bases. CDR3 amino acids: CASSYSFLLRTEAFF. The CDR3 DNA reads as TGTGCCAGCAGTTACTCTTTCCTGCTGAGGACTGAAGCTTTCTTT.

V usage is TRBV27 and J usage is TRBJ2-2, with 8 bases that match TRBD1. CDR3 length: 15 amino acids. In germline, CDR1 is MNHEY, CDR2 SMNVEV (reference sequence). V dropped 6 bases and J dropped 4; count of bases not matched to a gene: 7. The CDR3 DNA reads TGTGCCAGCAGCAGTCAGGGGGCCGGCACCGGGGAGCTGTTTTTT. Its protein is CASSSQGAGTGELFF.

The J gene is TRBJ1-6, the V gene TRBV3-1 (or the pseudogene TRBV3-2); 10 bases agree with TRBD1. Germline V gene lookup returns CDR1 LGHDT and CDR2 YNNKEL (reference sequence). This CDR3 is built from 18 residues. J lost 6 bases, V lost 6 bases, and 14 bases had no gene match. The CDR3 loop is CASSGGTGVPAGNSPLHF. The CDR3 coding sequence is TGTGCCAGCAGTGGAGGGACAGGGGTGCCCGCGGGTAATTCACCCCTCCACTTT.

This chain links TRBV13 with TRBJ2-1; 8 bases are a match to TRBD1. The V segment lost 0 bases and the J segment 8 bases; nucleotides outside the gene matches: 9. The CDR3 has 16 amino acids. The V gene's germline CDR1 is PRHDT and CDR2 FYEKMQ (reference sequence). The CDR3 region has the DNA TGTGCCAGCAGCTTAGGCCGGGACAGGAGCGTCTATGAGCAGTTCTTC. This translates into CASSLGRDRSVYEQFF.

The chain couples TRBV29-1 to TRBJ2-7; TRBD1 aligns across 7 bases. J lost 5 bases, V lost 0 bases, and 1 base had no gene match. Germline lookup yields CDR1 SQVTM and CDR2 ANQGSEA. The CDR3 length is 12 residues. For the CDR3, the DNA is TGCAGCGTTGAAGAGGGACAGAACGAGCAGTACTTC. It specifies CSVEEGQNEQYF.

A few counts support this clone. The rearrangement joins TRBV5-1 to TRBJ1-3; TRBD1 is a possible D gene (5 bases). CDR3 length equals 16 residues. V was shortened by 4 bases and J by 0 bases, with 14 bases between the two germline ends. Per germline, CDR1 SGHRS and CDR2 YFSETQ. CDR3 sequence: CASSQPGGGSGNTIYF. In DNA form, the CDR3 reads TGCGCCAGCAGCCAACCCGGGGGTGGCTCTGGAAACACCATATATTTT.

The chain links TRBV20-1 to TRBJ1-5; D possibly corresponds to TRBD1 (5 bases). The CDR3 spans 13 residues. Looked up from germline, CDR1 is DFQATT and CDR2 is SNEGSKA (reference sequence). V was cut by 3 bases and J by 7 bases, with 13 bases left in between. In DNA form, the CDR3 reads TGCAGTGCTAGTTTGGGGAGGGGACAGCCCCAGCATTTT. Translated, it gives CSASLGRGQPQHF.